These T cell receptor beta chains were read from a single sample in a study of blood T cells in healthy people across ages. TCRdb re-called the 5' RACE reads through MiXCR, storing one row per CDR3 protein. The sample carries roughly 1.9 million distinct CDR3 sequences, approximately 39% recorded once. Sequencing was carried out using blood. Receptors were obtained from a human donor in good health. The CDR3 runs from the conserved cysteine through the conserved F or W. The D gene is left open where the match is weak. Clone size is given for some rows only: seen once, a few or many times, or a class if the clone is expanded.

TRBJ2-1 few TRBV20-1 . TGCAGTGCCCCAGGAGACGGCTTTAGCTCCTACAATGAGCAGTTCTTC CSAPGDGFSSYNEQFF
TRBJ2-1 few TRBV5-5 . TGTGCCAGCAGCTTAAAGGGGCCCCACAATGAGCAGTTCTTC CASSLKGPHNEQFF
TRBJ2-7 . TRBV7-7 . TGTGCTAGCAGCAAATCCCCGGGCAGCGCCTACGAGCAGTACTTC CASSKSPGSAYEQYF
TRBJ2-2 . TRBV5-1 . TGCGCCAGCAGCTTCTCCAGGGTTTCCACCGGGGAGCTGTTTTTT CASSFSRVSTGELFF
TRBJ2-7 . TRBV6-6 . TGTGCTTCCGGGCCAGGGGACCACGAGCAGTACTTC CASGPGDHEQYF
TRBJ1-1 . TRBV6-4 . TGTGCCAGCAGTGATTCGGGGGAGACTGAAGCTTTCTTT CASSDSGETEAFF
TRBJ2-7 few TRBV2 TRBD1 TGTGCCAGCCTGACAGGGAGTTACGAGCAGTACTTC CASLTGSYEQYF
TRBJ2-7 . TRBV2 TRBD2 TGTGCCAGCAGTGAAAGGACTAGCGGTTACAGCTCCTACGAGCAGTACTTC CASSERTSGYSSYEQYF
TRBJ1-3 . TRBV7-9 . TGTGCCAGTGGCTCACTATCTGGAAACACCATATATTTT CASGSLSGNTIYF
TRBJ2-1 few TRBV7-2 TRBD2 TGTGCCAGCAGCGGGGCGACTAGCGGGGGGCCCTACAATGAGCAGTTCTTC CASSGATSGGPYNEQFF
TRBJ1-1 many TRBV6-2/TRBV6-3 . TGTGCCAGCAGTTACAATTGGGGCAGTCCGGAAGCTTTCTTT CASSYNWGSPEAFF
TRBJ2-1 . TRBV28 TRBD2 TGTGCCAGCACTGTAGCGGGGGGGCGCAATGAGCAGTTCTTC CASTVAGGRNEQFF
TRBJ2-3 . TRBV6-2/TRBV6-3 . TGTGCCAGCAATGACAGACTAGGGCCCACAGATACGCAGTATTTT CASNDRLGPTDTQYF
TRBJ1-4 . TRBV4-3 . TGCGCCAGCAGCCAAGATGCCAGTCAGGTATCCGGAATTAATGAAAAACTGTTTTTT CASSQDASQVSGINEKLFF
TRBJ2-7 . TRBV20-1 . TGCAGTGCCAAAGCGGCGGGCATCGAGCAGTACTTC CSAKAAGIEQYF
TRBJ2-3 many TRBV4-3 . TGCGCCAGCAGCCAAGATCATAGCACAGATACGCAGTATTTT CASSQDHSTDTQYF